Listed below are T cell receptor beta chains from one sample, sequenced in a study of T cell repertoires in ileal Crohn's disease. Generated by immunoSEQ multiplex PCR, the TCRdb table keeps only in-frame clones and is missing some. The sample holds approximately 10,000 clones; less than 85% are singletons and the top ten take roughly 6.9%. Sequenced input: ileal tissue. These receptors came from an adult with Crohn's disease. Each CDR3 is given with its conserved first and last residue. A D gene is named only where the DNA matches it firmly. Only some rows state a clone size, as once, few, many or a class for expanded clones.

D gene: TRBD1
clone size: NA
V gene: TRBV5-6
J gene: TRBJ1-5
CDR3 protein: CASSPGQGAYQPQHF

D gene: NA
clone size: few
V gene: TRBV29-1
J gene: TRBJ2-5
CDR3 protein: CSVEPSQETQYF

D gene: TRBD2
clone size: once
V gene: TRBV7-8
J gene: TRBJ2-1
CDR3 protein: CASSLVPSGAPSEQFF

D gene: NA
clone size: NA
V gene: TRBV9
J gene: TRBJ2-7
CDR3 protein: CASSVEPAGATYEQYF

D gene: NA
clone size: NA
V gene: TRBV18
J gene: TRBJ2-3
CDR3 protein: CASSQSYSTDTQYF

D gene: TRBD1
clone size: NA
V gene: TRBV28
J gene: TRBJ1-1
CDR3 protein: CASRRTGGKAFF

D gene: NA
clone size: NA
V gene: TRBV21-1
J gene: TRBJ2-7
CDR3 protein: CASSLCGTGLYEQYF

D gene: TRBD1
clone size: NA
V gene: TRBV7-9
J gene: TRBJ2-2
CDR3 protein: CASSLRQGNTGELFF

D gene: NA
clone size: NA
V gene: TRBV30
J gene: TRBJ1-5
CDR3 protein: CAWSGAVHQPQHF

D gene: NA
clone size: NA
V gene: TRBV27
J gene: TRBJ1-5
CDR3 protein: CASSPSGQPQHF

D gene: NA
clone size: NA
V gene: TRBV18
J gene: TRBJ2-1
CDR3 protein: CASSPGAGPGNEQFF

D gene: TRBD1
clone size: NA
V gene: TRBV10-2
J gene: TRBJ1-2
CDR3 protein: CASRGTGNYGYTF

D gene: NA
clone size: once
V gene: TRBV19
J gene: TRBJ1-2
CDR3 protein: CAGAGGYTF

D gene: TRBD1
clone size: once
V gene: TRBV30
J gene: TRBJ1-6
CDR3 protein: CAWSLPGGHGYNSPLHF

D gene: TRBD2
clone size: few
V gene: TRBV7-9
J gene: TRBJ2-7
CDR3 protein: CASSRGLAGDEQYF

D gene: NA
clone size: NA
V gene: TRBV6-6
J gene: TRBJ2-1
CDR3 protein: CASRPWGDEQFF

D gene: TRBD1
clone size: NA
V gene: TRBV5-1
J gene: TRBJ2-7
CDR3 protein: CASSTGTGSYEQYF

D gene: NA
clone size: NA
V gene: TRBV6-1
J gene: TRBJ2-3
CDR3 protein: CASSDRTVPDTQYF

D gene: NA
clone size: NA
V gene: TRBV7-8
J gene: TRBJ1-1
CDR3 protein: CASSLGEVGTEAFF

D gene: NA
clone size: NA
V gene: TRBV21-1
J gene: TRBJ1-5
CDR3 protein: CASADTRNQPQHF

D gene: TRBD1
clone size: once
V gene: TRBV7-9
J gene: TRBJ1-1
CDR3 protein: CASSFFTSVRTGGTEAFF

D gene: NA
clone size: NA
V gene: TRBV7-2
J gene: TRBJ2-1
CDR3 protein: CASSSQGAGSYNEQFF

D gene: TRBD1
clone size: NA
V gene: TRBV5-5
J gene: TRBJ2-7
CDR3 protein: CASSLAGTAAYEQYF

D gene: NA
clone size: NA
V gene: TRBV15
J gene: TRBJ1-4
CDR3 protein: CATSRGQNEKLFF

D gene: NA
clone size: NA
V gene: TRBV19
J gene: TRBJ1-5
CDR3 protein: CTSSKQGRYNQPQHF

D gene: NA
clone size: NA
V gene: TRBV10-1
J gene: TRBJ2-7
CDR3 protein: CASSPAPGQRGSISYEQYF

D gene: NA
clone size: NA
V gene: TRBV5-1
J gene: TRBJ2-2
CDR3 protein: CASSEGANTGELFF

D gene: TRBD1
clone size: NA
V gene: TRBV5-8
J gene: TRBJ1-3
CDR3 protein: CASSGQGVVTIYF

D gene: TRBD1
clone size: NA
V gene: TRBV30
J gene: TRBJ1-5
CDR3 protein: CAWAWTGDQPQHF

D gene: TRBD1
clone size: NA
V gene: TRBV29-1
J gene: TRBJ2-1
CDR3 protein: CSVEPTGGREQFF

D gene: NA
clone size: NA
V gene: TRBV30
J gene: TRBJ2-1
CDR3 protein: CAWSVGGRKFDEQFF

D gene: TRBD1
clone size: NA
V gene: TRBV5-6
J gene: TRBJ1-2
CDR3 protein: CASSLGDSGTYGYTF

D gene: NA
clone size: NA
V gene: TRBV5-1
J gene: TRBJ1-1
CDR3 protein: CASSSWGQGSEAFF

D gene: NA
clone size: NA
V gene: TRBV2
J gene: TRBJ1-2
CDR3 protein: CASSRQIANYGYTF

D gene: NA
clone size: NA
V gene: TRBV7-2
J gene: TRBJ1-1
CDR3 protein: CASSLRGMAEAFF

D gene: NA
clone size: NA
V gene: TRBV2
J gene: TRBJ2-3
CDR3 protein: CASSGGSGTNTDTQYF

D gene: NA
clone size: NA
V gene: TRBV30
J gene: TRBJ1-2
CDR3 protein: CALLRNVDGYTF

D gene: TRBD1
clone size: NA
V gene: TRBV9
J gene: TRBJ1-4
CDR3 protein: CASSERTGGATNEKLFF

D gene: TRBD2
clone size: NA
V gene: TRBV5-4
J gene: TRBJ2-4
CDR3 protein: CASSTRAGLIKNIQYF

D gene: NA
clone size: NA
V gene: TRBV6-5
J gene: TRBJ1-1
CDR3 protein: CASSLDRNTEAFF

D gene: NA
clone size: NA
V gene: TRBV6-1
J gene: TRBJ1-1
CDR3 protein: CASSEGWSRTEAFF

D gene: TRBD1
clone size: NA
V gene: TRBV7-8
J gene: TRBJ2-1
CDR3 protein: CASSPDRGQGNEQFF

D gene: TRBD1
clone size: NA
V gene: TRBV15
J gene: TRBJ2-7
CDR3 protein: CATSRGQGHRYEQYF

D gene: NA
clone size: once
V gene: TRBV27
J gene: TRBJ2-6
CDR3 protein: CASSFSHRPGANVLTF

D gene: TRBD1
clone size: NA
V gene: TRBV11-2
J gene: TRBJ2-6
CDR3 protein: CASSSGQFFSGANVLTF

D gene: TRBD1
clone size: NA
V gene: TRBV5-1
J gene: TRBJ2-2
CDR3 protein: CASSTDRLHTGELFF

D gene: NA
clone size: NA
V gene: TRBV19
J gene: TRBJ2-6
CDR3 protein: CASRTGTGANVLTF

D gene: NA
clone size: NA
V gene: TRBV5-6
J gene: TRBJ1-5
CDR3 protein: CASSSYKTGYSNQPQHF

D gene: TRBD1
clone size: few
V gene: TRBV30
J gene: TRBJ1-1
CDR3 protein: CAYRTGKNTEAFF

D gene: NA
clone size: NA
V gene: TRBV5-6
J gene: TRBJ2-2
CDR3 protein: CASSLGNTGSTGELFF

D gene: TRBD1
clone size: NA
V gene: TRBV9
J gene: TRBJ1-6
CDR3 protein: CASSRTGLDNSNLHF

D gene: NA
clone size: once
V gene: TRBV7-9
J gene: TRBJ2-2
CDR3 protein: CASSLSPGHITGELFF